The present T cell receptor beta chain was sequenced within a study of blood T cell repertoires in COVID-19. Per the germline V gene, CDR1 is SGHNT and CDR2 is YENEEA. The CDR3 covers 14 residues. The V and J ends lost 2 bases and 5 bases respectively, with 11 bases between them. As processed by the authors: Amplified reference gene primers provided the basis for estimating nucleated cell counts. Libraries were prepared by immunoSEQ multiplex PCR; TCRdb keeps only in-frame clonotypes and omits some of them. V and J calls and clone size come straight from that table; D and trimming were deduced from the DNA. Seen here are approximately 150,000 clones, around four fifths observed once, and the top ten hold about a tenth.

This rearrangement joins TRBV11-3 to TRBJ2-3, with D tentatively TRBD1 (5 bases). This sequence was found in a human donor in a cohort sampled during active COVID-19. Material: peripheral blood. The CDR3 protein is CASSLRGPEDTQYF. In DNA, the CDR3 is TGTGCCAGCAGCTTAAGGGGCCCGGAAGATACGCAGTATTTT.